This T cell receptor beta chain was profiled in a study of blood T cell repertoires in COVID-19. Study information: Sites across the United States, Italy and Spain contributed samples from acute and convalescent COVID-19. T cells, B-cell-depleted T cells, or PBMCs provided the cDNA or gDNA that served as material.

The CDR3 totals 15 residues. Germline lookup yields CDR1 ENHRY and CDR2 SYGVKD. V dropped 3 bases and J dropped 0; count of bases not matched to a gene: 4. The Seattle patients joined while their infection was active and were tracked longitudinally afterward. In the original workflow: Amplification from reference gene primers served as the basis for estimated nucleated cell counts. The table came from immunoSEQ multiplex PCR; TCRdb's copy has only in-frame clones and leaves some out. V, J and clone size were drawn from that table, and D and trimming were deduced from the DNA. The sample records under 200,000 clones, approximately 84% being singletons.

This clonotype originated in a woman aged 80 or over with COVID-19, enrolled during active disease. The chain combines TRBV10-3 with TRBJ2-7; 8 nucleotides agree with TRBD2. Material: peripheral blood. The DNA of the CDR3 is TGTGCCATCAGTGACCCAGCGGGGGTCTCCTACGAGCAGTACTTC. It encodes CAISDPAGVSYEQYF.